Following are 9 T cell receptor beta chains from one sample sequenced in a study of blood T cell repertoires in COVID-19. Profiling relied on immunoSEQ multiplex PCR, and the TCRdb table lists in-frame clones only, not all of them. The sample shows over 85,000 clones, about 85% of them seen only once. Material for sequencing was peripheral blood. The receptors shown here come from a woman of 80 years or more with COVID-19, enrolled during active disease.

The V gene is TRBV23-1, the J gene TRBJ1-1; a possible D gene is TRBD1 (5 bases). TRBV23-1 is treated as an ORF (open reading frame) with a function not yet certain. CDR3 length equals 13 residues. V was trimmed by 10 bases and J by 6 bases, leaving 18 bases between them. This CDR3 is CANPGQGGAEAFF. CDR3 sequence (DNA): TGCGCCAACCCCGGGCAGGGAGGCGCTGAAGCTTTCTTT.

This sequence joins TRBV5-1 and TRBJ1-2, with 7 nucleotides matching TRBD1. This CDR3 spans 16 amino acids. The ends lost 4 bases at V and 8 bases at J; junction bases unmatched: 17. Germline V lookup: CDR1 SGHRS, CDR2 YFSETQ. CDR3 sequence: CASSLGEGQGGGGYTF. The CDR3 DNA reads as TGCGCCAGCAGCCTTGGAGAGGGTCAGGGGGGAGGCGGCTACACCTTC.

The rearrangement joins TRBV5-5 to TRBJ1-3, with TRBD1 as a possible D gene (6 bases). Deletions cut 4 bases from V and 2 bases from J, with 13 bases between. Per the germline V gene, CDR1 is SGHKS and CDR2 is YYEKEE (reference sequence). This CDR3 is 15 amino acids long. This CDR3 is CASSPDSLAGNTIYF. The CDR3 DNA sequence: TGTGCCAGCAGCCCGGACAGCTTAGCTGGAAACACCATATATTTT.

V and J are TRBV9 and TRBJ2-3, with D tentatively TRBD1 (5 bases). Germline V gene sequence: CDR1 SGDLS, CDR2 YYNGEE. The CDR3 runs 15 residues. The V end was cut by 0 bases, the J end by 2 bases, with 10 bases between. CDR3 nucleotides: TGTGCCAGCAGCGTAGTTGGGGCTAACACAGATACGCAGTATTTT. Translation gives CASSVVGANTDTQYF.

The chain carries TRBV5-1 and TRBJ1-1, with a tentative D call TRBD1 (5 bases). There are 15 residues in the CDR3. In germline, CDR1 is SGHRS, CDR2 YFSETQ. Trimming shortened V by 1 base and J by 3 bases, and 13 bases separated the two germline ends. The CDR3 bases are TGCGCCAGCAGCTTGATGAGGGGAGGGGACACTGAAGCTTTCTTT. Its translation: CASSLMRGGDTEAFF. The full variable domain, with the rest looked up from reference TRBV5-1 and TRBJ1-1, is KAGVTQTPRYLIKTRGQQVTLSCSPISGHRSVSWYQQTPGQGLQFLFEYFSETQRNKGNFPGRFSGRQFSNSRSEMNVSTLELGDSALYLCASSLMRGGDTEAFFGQGTRLTVV.

The V call is TRBV29-1, the J call TRBJ1-4, with 9 nucleotides matching TRBD1. V lost 6 bases, J lost 8 bases, and 7 bases stayed unmatched. Germline V gene sequence: CDR1 SQVTM, CDR2 ANQGSEA. The length of the CDR3 is 13 residues. In nucleotides, the CDR3 is TGCAGCGTCCTCGGGACAGGGTTGGAAAAACTGTTTTTT. Its protein is CSVLGTGLEKLFF.

This chain links TRBV27 with TRBJ1-3, with D uncertain. V was clipped by 4 bases and J by 0 bases, with 7 bases between them. The CDR3 loop spans 14 amino acids. Germline V gene lookup returns CDR1 MNHEY and CDR2 SMNVEV (reference sequence). The CDR3 DNA follows: TGTGCCAGCAGTTCCCACAACTCTGGAAACACCATATATTTT. Its protein product is CASSSHNSGNTIYF.

This clone has only one observation. This chain links TRBV30 with TRBJ1-5, with D possibly matching TRBD1 (5 bases). The CDR3 runs 17 residues. Per germline, CDR1 GTSNPN and CDR2 SVGIG (reference sequence). Trimming took 4 bases from V and 7 from J, leaving 26 bases between them. CDR3 region: CAWNPRTGLPFHQPQHF. The CDR3 DNA follows: TGTGCCTGGAATCCCAGAACGGGACTTCCCTTCCACCAGCCCCAGCATTTT.

This clone was observed once. V and J are TRBV4-3 and TRBJ1-2; D possibly corresponds to TRBD1 (5 bases). V was pared by 6 bases and J by 11 bases, with 22 bases between. The CDR3 contains 14 residues. Germline CDR1 is LGHNA and CDR2 is YSLEER. In nucleotides, the CDR3 is TGCGCCAGCAGTCCGACCGGCGGGGCTGGACATTACACCTTC. Translating gives CASSPTGGAGHYTF.